This TCR beta chain is from a study of OX40 agonist ivuxolimab in advanced cancers. Here immunoSEQ multiplex PCR was the method, and the copy in TCRdb shows in-frame clones only, minus some. This sample carries 65,000 to 75,000 clones, 85% of them seen once, and the ten largest clones take approximately 0.78%. Trimming pared 1 base from V and 2 bases from J, leaving 9 bases between. From germline, CDR1 is SGHRS and CDR2 YFSETQ. This CDR3 is built from 14 residues. The TCR was taken from an adult with an advanced solid tumor such as melanoma, head and neck, liver or kidney cancer. The sample here was CD4+ or CD8+ T cells sorted from blood, taken in a trial of the OX40 agonist ivuxolimab. The rearrangement links TRBV5-1 to TRBJ1-1; a weak D match, TRBD1 (5 bases). This CDR3 reads CASSLNGGNTEAFF. CDR3 nucleotide sequence: TGCGCCAGCAGCTTGAACGGGGGAAACACTGAAGCTTTCTTT.